These 24 T cell receptor beta chains came from one sample sequenced in a study of control samples from healthy donors and cancer patients. The table came from immunoSEQ multiplex PCR; TCRdb's copy has only in-frame clones and leaves some out. The sample has some 190,000 clones, 91% seen once. The sequenced sample was blood. These TCRs come from a man in his thirties or forties in good health.

The genes are TRBV18 and TRBJ2-7, with a possible D match to TRBD1 (5 bases). Trimming removed 1 base at V and 6 bases at J, with 16 bases between. The CDR3 sequence is 15 residues long. Germline assignment: CDR1 KGHSH and CDR2 LQKENI. CDR3 DNA sequence: TGTGCCAGCTCACCACTCGACAGCTCTAACGGCGAGCAGTACTTC. Protein sequence: CASSPLDSSNGEQYF.

The chain combines TRBV12-3 or TRBV12-4 with TRBJ1-2; 9 nucleotides agree with TRBD1. V shed 3 bases and J 6 bases; nucleotides not matched to a gene: 2. The CDR3 spans 13 residues. For the CDR3, the DNA is TGTGCCAGCAGTTTCAGGACAGGGGATGGCTACACCTTC. As protein: CASSFRTGDGYTF.

The chain employs TRBV11-2 and TRBJ1-5; D is unresolved. CDR1 and CDR2 from the germline V gene are SGHAT and FQNNGV. CDR3 length equals 14 residues. V lost 0 bases and J lost 10, with 13 bases in between. In DNA, the CDR3 is TGTGCCAGCAGCTTAGATGGGAAGATCAGCCCCCAGCATTTT. This sequence encodes CASSLDGKISPQHF.

The chain joins TRBV6-2 or TRBV6-3 to TRBJ1-1; D unclear. Germline V CDR1 and CDR2: MNHEY, SVGEGT. This CDR3 comprises 14 residues. Trimming took 0 bases from V and 1 from J, leaving 6 bases between them. The CDR3 reads CASSYSTGNTEAFF. The CDR3 bases are TGTGCCAGCAGTTACTCAACGGGGAACACTGAAGCTTTCTTT.

V and J are TRBV14 and TRBJ1-1, with D unresolved. Germline CDR1 is SGHDN and CDR2 is FVKESK. V was cut by 0 bases and J by 14 bases, with 16 bases left in between. The CDR3 covers 13 residues. The CDR3 protein is CASSQEGRASRFF. CDR3 coding DNA: TGTGCCAGCAGCCAAGAAGGGCGAGCCTCCCGGTTCTTT.

This clone appeared once. The gene calls are TRBV2 and TRBJ2-1; unclear D gene. Germline lookup yields CDR1 SNHLY and CDR2 FYNNEI. Trimming cost V 6 bases and J 4 bases, with 7 bases left between them. The CDR3 has 12 residues. CDR3 region: CASRQIYNEQFF. CDR3 bases: TGTGCCAGCAGGCAGATTTACAATGAGCAGTTCTTC.

In its sample, this clone was seen once. This chain uses TRBV21-1 with TRBJ1-6. TRBV21-1 is designated a pseudogene. This CDR3 has 19 amino acids. The CDR3, as DNA: TGTGCCAGCAGCACTCCCGGGACTCATCCCACGGGGGGTCTCTCACCCCTCCACTTT. Translating gives CASSTPGTHPTGGLSPLHF.

V is TRBV5-8 and J is TRBJ2-7, with a weak D call TRBD2 (7 bases). The germline CDR1 and CDR2 sequences are SGHTS and YDEGEE. This CDR3 comprises 14 residues. V was pared by 6 bases and J by 2 bases, with 15 bases between. The CDR3 region is CASTLPGGAYEQYF. The DNA for the CDR3 is TGTGCCAGCACCCTACCGGGGGGCGCCTACGAGCAGTACTTC.

The sample holds a few counts of this clone. The J gene is TRBJ2-7, the V gene TRBV20-1, with TRBD1 identical over 10 bases. The CDR3 sequence is 15 residues long. Germline CDR1 is DFQATT and CDR2 is SNEGSKA (reference sequence). The V and J ends lost 3 bases and 1 base, in that order; junction bases with no gene match: 6. CDR3 protein: CSASERTGGSYEQYF. The CDR3 region has the DNA TGCAGTGCTAGTGAACGGACAGGGGGATCCTACGAGCAGTACTTC.

This chain uses TRBV7-9 with TRBJ1-3, with D tentatively TRBD1 (5 bases). Germline lookup yields CDR1 SEHNR and CDR2 FQNEAQ (reference sequence). V was cut by 1 base and J by 0 bases, with 10 bases left in between. The CDR3 is 16 amino acids. In DNA, the CDR3 is TGTGCCAGCAGCTTAGGACAGCCAAACTCTGGAAACACCATATATTTT. Translation: CASSLGQPNSGNTIYF.

V and J are TRBV7-8 and TRBJ1-4; D is unresolved. Trimming cost V 4 bases and J 0 bases, with 9 bases left between them. The CDR3 consists of 15 residues. Germline V gene lookup returns CDR1 SGHVS and CDR2 FQNEAQ. DNA of the CDR3: TGTGCCAGCAGCTCGGCTATGGCAACTAATGAAAAACTGTTTTTT. It translates to CASSSAMATNEKLFF.

This chain joins TRBV7-6 and TRBJ2-3, with a possible D match to TRBD2 (6 bases). CDR1 and CDR2 (germline): SGHVS, FNYEAQ. There are 20 residues in the CDR3. The V gene lost 1 base and the J gene lost 2 bases, with 25 bases spanning the gap. Here the CDR3 DNA reads TGTGCCAGCAGCTTAGTTGGGGCCAGCGGGCATAAGATCGTCACAGATACGCAGTATTTT. Translating gives CASSLVGASGHKIVTDTQYF.

V is TRBV5-1 and J is TRBJ2-7; 7 nucleotides agree with TRBD1. This CDR3 spans 14 amino acids. The V and J ends lost 3 bases and 4 bases, in that order; junction bases with no gene match: 7. CDR1 SGHRS and CDR2 YFSETQ come from the germline V gene. The CDR3 region is CASSSGTAAYEQYF. CDR3 bases: TGCGCCAGCAGCTCAGGGACAGCGGCGTACGAGCAGTACTTC.

This chain links TRBV6-5 with TRBJ2-5, with D possibly being TRBD1 or TRBD2 (5 bases each). Germline assignment: CDR1 MNHEY and CDR2 SVGAGI. The germline V and J ends were trimmed by 6 bases and 5 bases, with 16 bases remaining between them. The CDR3 is 14 amino acids. The CDR3 loop is CASRIDRGGETQYF. The DNA of the CDR3 is TGTGCCAGCAGGATAGACCGGGGCGGGGAGACCCAGTACTTC.

The chain uses TRBV28 and TRBJ1-4; a possible D gene is TRBD1 (6 bases). V shed 7 bases and J shed 10 bases, with 22 bases lying between them. There are 15 residues in the CDR3. Germline V gene lookup returns CDR1 MDHEN and CDR2 SYDVKM. The CDR3 DNA reads TGTGCCAGCACCCCTCCGTCAGGGTGGGGGCGAAAACTGTTTTTT. Its protein is CASTPPSGWGRKLFF. The full variable domain, in which reference TRBV28 and TRBJ1-4 provide the parts outside the CDR3, is DVKVTQSSRYLVKRTGEKVFLECVQDMDHENMFWYRQDPGLGLRLIYFSYDVKMKEKGDIPEGYSVSREKKERFSLILESASTNQTSMYLCASTPPSGWGRKLFFGSGTQLSVL.

V usage is TRBV7-9 and J usage is TRBJ1-4; tentatively, D is TRBD1 (6 bases). There are 15 residues in the CDR3. The V end was cut by 0 bases, the J end by 7 bases, with 12 bases between. Germline values: CDR1 SEHNR, CDR2 FQNEAQ (reference sequence). The CDR3 here is CASSLAQGSGEKLFF. In DNA, the CDR3 is TGTGCCAGCAGCTTAGCGCAGGGGTCGGGTGAAAAACTGTTTTTT.

The chain joins TRBV7-4 to TRBJ2-3; 7 bases align to TRBD2. The germline CDR1 and CDR2 sequences are SGHVT and SQSDAQ. CDR3 length: 15 residues. J gave up 4 bases and V 11 bases, and 15 bases lay outside the gene matches. In DNA, the CDR3 is TGTGCCCTACCGGGCGCGTCGGGGGGTGCAGATACGCAGTATTTT. Translating gives CALPGASGGADTQYF.

V is TRBV21-1 and J is TRBJ1-2; the table assigns TRBD1, which was not confirmed against the DNA. TRBV21-1 is shown as a pseudogene. This CDR3 is built from 14 residues. As DNA, the CDR3 is TGTGCCAGCAGCAAAAGAACAGGGTACTATGGCTACACCTTC. The encoded protein is CASSKRTGYYGYTF.

The chain joins TRBV12-3 or TRBV12-4 to TRBJ2-1, with D hard to call. V gave up 5 bases and J gave up 0 bases, with 2 bases separating them. The CDR3 length is 12 residues. The CDR3, as DNA: TGTGCCAGCAGTCTCTCCTACAATGAGCAGTTCTTC. Amino acids: CASSLSYNEQFF.

The chain joins TRBV10-1 to TRBJ2-5; TRBD2 matches 13 bases. J was trimmed by 1 base and V by 3 bases; bases with no gene match: 8. The germline V gene encodes CDR1 WNHNN and CDR2 SYGVQD (reference sequence). The CDR3 runs to 18 residues. CDR3 nucleotide sequence: TGCGCCAGCAGTGAAGGAACTAGCGGGGGGGCCTCCCAAGAGACCCAGTACTTC. As protein: CASSEGTSGGASQETQYF.

Worth noting for this clone: At one end, the junction sequence differs from germline, possibly due to a read error. The rearrangement links TRBV6-2 or TRBV6-3 to TRBJ1-5, with 9 bases aligning to TRBD1. The length of the CDR3 is 11 residues. The germline CDR1 and CDR2 sequences are MNHEY and SVGEGT. CDR3: CASSYPGTGQF. The CDR3 DNA is TGTGCCAGCAGTTACCCCGGGACAGGGCAATTT.

V gene TRBV18 combines with J gene TRBJ2-3; D not certain. The V end was cut by 2 bases, the J end by 4 bases, with 4 bases between. In germline, CDR1 is KGHSH, CDR2 LQKENI. The CDR3 consists of 12 residues. CDR3 nucleotides: TGTGCCAGCTCACCAGAGGCAGATACGCAGTATTTT. It is translated as CASSPEADTQYF.

V usage is TRBV3-1 (or the pseudogene TRBV3-2) and J usage is TRBJ1-3; D perhaps matches TRBD1 (5 bases). Germline V lookup: CDR1 LGHDT, CDR2 YNNKEL (reference sequence). V was pared by 1 base and J by 4 bases, with 8 bases between. This CDR3 spans 14 amino acids. CDR3 protein: CASSQAGTGNTIYF. CDR3 nucleotide sequence: TGTGCCAGCAGCCAAGCAGGGACCGGAAACACCATATATTTT.

This chain uses TRBV4-2 with TRBJ2-1, with 9 nucleotides matching TRBD2. This CDR3 spans 16 amino acids. Looked up from germline, CDR1 is LGHNA and CDR2 is YNFKEQ. The V gene end was trimmed by 0 bases and the J gene end by 6 bases; junction bases not matched to a gene: 6. CDR3 loop: CASSQDKRGERNEQFF. Here the CDR3 DNA reads TGTGCCAGCAGCCAAGATAAGCGGGGGGAACGCAATGAGCAGTTCTTC.